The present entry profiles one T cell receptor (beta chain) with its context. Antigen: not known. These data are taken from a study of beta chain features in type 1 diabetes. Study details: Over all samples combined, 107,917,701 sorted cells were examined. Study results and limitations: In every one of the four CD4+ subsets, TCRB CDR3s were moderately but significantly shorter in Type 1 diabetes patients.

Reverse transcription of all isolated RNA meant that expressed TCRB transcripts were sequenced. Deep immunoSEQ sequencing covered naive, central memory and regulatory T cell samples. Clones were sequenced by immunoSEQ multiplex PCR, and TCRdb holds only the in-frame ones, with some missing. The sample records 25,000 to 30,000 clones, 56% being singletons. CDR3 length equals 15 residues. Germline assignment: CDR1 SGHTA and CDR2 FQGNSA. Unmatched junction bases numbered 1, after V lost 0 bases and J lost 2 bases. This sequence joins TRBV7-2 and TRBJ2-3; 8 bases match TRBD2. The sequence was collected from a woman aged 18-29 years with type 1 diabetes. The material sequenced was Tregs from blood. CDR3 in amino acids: CASSLASGTTDTQYF. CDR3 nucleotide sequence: TGTGCCAGCAGCTTAGCTAGCGGGACCACAGATACGCAGTATTTT. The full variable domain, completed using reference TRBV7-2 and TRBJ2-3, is GAGVSQSPSNKVTEKGKDVELRCDPISGHTALYWYRQSLGQGLEFLIYFQGNSAPDKSGLPSDRFSAERTGGSVSTLTIQRTQQEDSAVYLCASSLASGTTDTQYFGPGTRLTVL.